This TCR beta chain comes out of a study of cytomegalovirus exposure and HLA in healthy donors. Study as a whole: The use of the same platform for the 90 to 150 validation repertoires and the 666 first-cohort repertoires was reported by a later analysis. Regarding the study as a whole: Three of the chains that were CMV-associated were confirmed in vitro to be specific for CMV antigens. Reported performance of the classifier showed diagnosis of cytomegalovirus status with high specificity and sensitivity. The study put roughly 160 TCR beta chains on its list as cytomegalovirus-associated.

As regards this clone: The antigen is undetermined.

The germline V gene has CDR1 SGDLS and CDR2 YYNGEE. The V gene lost 0 bases and the J gene lost 4 bases, with 13 bases spanning the gap. The CDR3 has 15 amino acids. Assay used: immunoSEQ multiplex PCR; TCRdb lists only in-frame clones, some missing. The profile shows about 73,000 clones, 70% to 90% of them singletons. This clonotype was obtained from a woman aged 18 to 35 in good health and CMV-seropositive. The sequenced material came from PBMCs. The chain has TRBV9 and TRBJ1-1, with D possibly matching TRBD1 (6 bases). The CDR3 is CASSVGAGAGTEAFF. The CDR3 nucleotides are TGTGCCAGCAGCGTAGGGGCAGGGGCGGGCACTGAAGCTTTCTTT.